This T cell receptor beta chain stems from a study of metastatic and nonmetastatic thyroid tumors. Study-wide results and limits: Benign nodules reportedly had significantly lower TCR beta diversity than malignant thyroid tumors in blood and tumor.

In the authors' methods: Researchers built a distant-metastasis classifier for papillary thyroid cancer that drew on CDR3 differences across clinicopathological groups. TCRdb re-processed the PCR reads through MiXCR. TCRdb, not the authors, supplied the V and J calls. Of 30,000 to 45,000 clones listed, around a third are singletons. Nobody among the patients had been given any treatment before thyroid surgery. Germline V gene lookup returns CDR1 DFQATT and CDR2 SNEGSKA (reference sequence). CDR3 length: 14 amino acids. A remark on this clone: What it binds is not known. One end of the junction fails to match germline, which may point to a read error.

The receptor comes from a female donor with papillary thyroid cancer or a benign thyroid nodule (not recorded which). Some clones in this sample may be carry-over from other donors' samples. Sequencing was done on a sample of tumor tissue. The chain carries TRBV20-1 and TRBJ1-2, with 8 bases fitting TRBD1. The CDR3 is CSAIGQGGGYGYAF. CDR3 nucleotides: TGCAGTGCTATCGGACAGGGAGGTGGCTATGGCTACGCCTTC.